Included here is one TCR beta chain sequence, with context. Its matching antigen is unknown. Expressed TCRB transcripts were sequenced, since all the RNA that had been isolated was reverse transcribed. TCRdb keeps only in-frame clones here, not all; method: immunoSEQ multiplex PCR. The repertoire holds under 300,000 clones, with approximately 15% as singletons. Germline V CDR1 and CDR2: MNHEY, SVGAGI. The CDR3 has 15 amino acids. Trimming removed 2 bases from V and 4 bases from J, with 12 bases in between. The data belong to a study of beta chain features in type 1 diabetes. Study outcomes and limitations: A moderate, significant TCRB CDR3 shortening appeared in type 1 diabetes across four CD4+ subsets.

Sample: naive CD4+ T cells from blood. This sequence originates from a man aged 30 to 45 with type 1 diabetes. V usage is TRBV6-5 and J usage is TRBJ1-5; weak D call: TRBD1 (5 bases). CDR3 region: CASSYRQGGNQPQHF. The CDR3 nucleotides are TGTGCCAGCAGTTACCGGCAGGGTGGGAATCAGCCCCAGCATTTT.